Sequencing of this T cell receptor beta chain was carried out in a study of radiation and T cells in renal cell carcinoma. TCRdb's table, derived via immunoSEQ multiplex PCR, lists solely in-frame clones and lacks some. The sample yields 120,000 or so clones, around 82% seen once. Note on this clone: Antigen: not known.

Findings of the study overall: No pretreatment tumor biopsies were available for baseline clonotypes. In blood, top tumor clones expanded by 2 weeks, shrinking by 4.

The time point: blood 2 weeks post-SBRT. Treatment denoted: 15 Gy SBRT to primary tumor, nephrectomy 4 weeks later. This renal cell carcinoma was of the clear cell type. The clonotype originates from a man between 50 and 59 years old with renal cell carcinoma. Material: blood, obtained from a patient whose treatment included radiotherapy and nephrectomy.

DNA of the CDR3: TGCGCCAGCAGCCCGACAGGGGGCGACACCGGGGAGCTGTTTTTT. It yields the protein CASSPTGGDTGELFF. J is TRBJ2-2 and V is TRBV5-1, with 10 bases matching TRBD1. Per the germline V gene, CDR1 is SGHRS and CDR2 is YFSETQ. The CDR3 extends over 15 amino acids. The V and J ends lost 4 bases and 3 bases, in that order; junction bases with no gene match: 3.